The clone carrying this TCR beta chain has just one count. The assay was immunoSEQ multiplex PCR, and TCRdb's table has in-frame clones only and misses some. The sample lists around 87,000 clones, around 84% occurring once. This specimen comes from a study of T cell responses to AZD1222 COVID-19 vaccine. The germline V gene has CDR1 SNHLY and CDR2 FYNNEI. The CDR3 is made up of 12 amino acids. The junction had 13 bases not matched to a gene; V was cut back by 10 bases and J by 11 bases. The V gene is TRBV2, the J gene TRBJ1-1, with 7 positions matching TRBD1. The sample consisted of peripheral blood, taken on day 0 of AZD1222 vaccination. The TCR originated in an adult in good health. CDR3 region: CATNRQGGEAFF. Written as DNA, the CDR3 is TGTGCCACCAACCGACAGGGTGGAGAGGCTTTCTTT.